The T cell receptor beta chain described here comes from a study of blood T cell repertoires in COVID-19 (dated by TCRdb to 2018 to 2021). Broadly, across the study: Collaborator samples came from the United States, Italy and Spain and covered acute and convalescent phases of COVID-19. The samples were drawn from two sources: the first 160 participants of the ongoing ImmuneRACE study, and 1,200 or so subjects contributed by 6 global collaborators. Where HLA class I and class II types were available, the types were taken from metadata supplied by the sample provider, not from assay-based typing. The repertoires were made available in a free public database intended to serve as a resource for research on the immune response to SARS-CoV-2. The prospective study material was composed of cDNA or gDNA derived from T cells, B-cell-depleted T cells, or PBMCs. Deeply sampled blood TCRbeta repertoires from subjects exposed to, actively infected with, or recovered from COVID-19 were included in the dataset. Sample metadata almost always included a de-identified subject ID, COVID-19 status, age in years and sex.

The immunoSEQ Assay, a bias-controlled multiplex PCR, was used to amplify TCRbeta CDR3 regions from genomic DNA. The published analysis was carried out like this. Nucleated cell counts per sample were estimated from amplification of reference gene primers within the assay. To quantify the absolute abundance of each unique TCRbeta CDR3 rearrangement, sequence reads were collapsed and filtered. For each sample, productive Simpson clonality was calculated as the square root of Simpson's diversity index across productive rearrangements. TCRdb carries this immuneACCESS record with in-frame sequences only. Its versions omit some clonotypes, under half of them owing to an unresolved V gene in the studies checked, with the rest unexplained. From that table come the V and J calls and clone size; the DNA was used to work out D and trimming. The sample table records about 240,000 clones; around 83% of these occur just once. Roughly 12% of the sample comes from the top ten.

On this clone itself: It lacks a known antigen. Base qualities are not provided; no much larger clone lies one nucleotide away.

Whole blood was collected in K2EDTA tubes by collaborating institutions according to the institutions' own protocols. For TCRbeta analysis, collaborators shipped samples in one of three forms: frozen whole blood, isolated PBMCs, or DNA extracted from either of those sample types. Beyond this particular receptor, the publication reports: The quantity of clinical and demographic metadata differed by source and by participant and was supplied without curation.

CDR1 and CDR2 are drawn from the germline V gene: SGHAT, FQNNGV. V loses 2 bases at its end and J loses 2 bases; junction bases beyond the gene matches: 2. The CDR3 spans 14 residues, from the cysteine through the phenylalanine. Only the CDR3 part of the read is kept: 42 bases, read in frame from the first base. The chain is assembled from TRBV11-2 and TRBJ2-7, with 8 junctional bases fitting TRBD2. Sequenced material: peripheral blood. The clonotype originates from an older woman with active or convalescent COVID-19. The CDR3 amino acid sequence is: CASSLRGGPYEQYF. At the DNA level, the sequence is TGTGCCAGCAGCTTACGGGGGGGCCCCTACGAGCAGTACTTC.